The rows below give T cell receptor beta chains drawn from one sample of a study of blood T cell repertoires in COVID-19. Method: immunoSEQ multiplex PCR; TCRdb's copy keeps in-frame clones and lacks some. The sample has tens of thousands of clones; 70% to 90% are singletons. Sample: peripheral blood. These receptors were obtained from an elderly woman with acute or convalescent COVID-19. Both conserved end residues are part of each CDR3. Each record gives: D gene, CDR3 length, clone size, V gene, J gene, CDR3 DNA, CDR3 protein. A D gene is named only where the DNA matches it firmly. Clone size appears in some rows only: once, few, many, or a class for an expanded clone.

d_gene: TRBD1
len: 14
abundance: .
v_gene: TRBV30
j_gene: TRBJ1-1
CDR3nt: TGTGCCTGGGAAAAAGGGACAGGGAACACTGAAGCTTTCTTT
CDR3aa: CAWEKGTGNTEAFF

d_gene: TRBD1
len: 14
abundance: .
v_gene: TRBV7-2
j_gene: TRBJ2-7
CDR3nt: TGTGCCAGCGGCCCGACAGGGGGCATATACGAGCAGTACTTC
CDR3aa: CASGPTGGIYEQYF

d_gene: TRBD1
len: 15
abundance: .
v_gene: TRBV7-6
j_gene: TRBJ1-4
CDR3nt: TGTGCCAGCAGCTTACTGGGACAGGGAGATGAAAAACTGTTTTTT
CDR3aa: CASSLLGQGDEKLFF

d_gene: .
len: 14
abundance: .
v_gene: TRBV7-8
j_gene: TRBJ1-1
CDR3nt: TGTGCCAGCAGCTTAGGACGGGTGAACACTGAAGCTTTCTTT
CDR3aa: CASSLGRVNTEAFF

d_gene: TRBD1
len: 14
abundance: .
v_gene: TRBV14
j_gene: TRBJ2-7
CDR3nt: TGTGCCAGCAGCCCGCCGGGACAGGGGGTCGAGCAGTACTTC
CDR3aa: CASSPPGQGVEQYF

d_gene: TRBD2
len: 14
abundance: .
v_gene: TRBV5-1
j_gene: TRBJ2-1
CDR3nt: TGCGCCAGCAGCTCCGGGACTAGTTACAATGAGCAGTTCTTC
CDR3aa: CASSSGTSYNEQFF

d_gene: TRBD1
len: 15
abundance: .
v_gene: TRBV6-5
j_gene: TRBJ1-1
CDR3nt: TGTGCCAGCAGGGCCACAGGGGAGGCTTACACTGAAGCTTTCTTT
CDR3aa: CASRATGEAYTEAFF

d_gene: .
len: 15
abundance: .
v_gene: TRBV5-1
j_gene: TRBJ2-1
CDR3nt: TGCGCCAGCAGCCCCCAGGGGAACTCCTACAATGAGCAGTTCTTC
CDR3aa: CASSPQGNSYNEQFF

d_gene: .
len: 13
abundance: .
v_gene: TRBV19
j_gene: TRBJ1-1
CDR3nt: TGTGCCAGTGTTGCGGGGTTGAACACTGAAGCTTTCTTT
CDR3aa: CASVAGLNTEAFF

d_gene: TRBD1
len: 18
abundance: few
v_gene: TRBV18
j_gene: TRBJ1-1
CDR3nt: TGTGCCAGCTCACCACGCGACTTGGGGACAGGGGCAAACACTGAAGCTTTCTTT
CDR3aa: CASSPRDLGTGANTEAFF

d_gene: .
len: 16
abundance: .
v_gene: TRBV6-5
j_gene: TRBJ2-1
CDR3nt: TGTGCCAGCAGTTACAATTGGCGGCTCTCCTACAATGAGCAGTTCTTC
CDR3aa: CASSYNWRLSYNEQFF

d_gene: .
len: 15
abundance: .
v_gene: TRBV7-9
j_gene: TRBJ1-2
CDR3nt: TGTGCCAGCAGCACCCGGACAGCAACTAACTATGGCTACACCTTC
CDR3aa: CASSTRTATNYGYTF

d_gene: TRBD1
len: 16
abundance: .
v_gene: TRBV5-1
j_gene: TRBJ1-3
CDR3nt: TGCGCCAGCAGCTCCGGGACAGGGAGGAATGGAAACACCATATATTTT
CDR3aa: CASSSGTGRNGNTIYF